The text below deals with one TCR beta chain. The CDR3 spans 15 residues. Per the germline V gene, CDR1 is SGHRS and CDR2 is YFSETQ. With 7 bases removed from V and 8 bases from J, the gap between germline ends came to 21 bases. This specimen comes from a study of cytomegalovirus exposure and HLA in healthy donors. The PCR contained 60 Vbeta and 13 Jbeta primers. Generated by immunoSEQ multiplex PCR, the TCRdb table keeps only in-frame clones and is missing some. There are 130,000 to 150,000 clones in the sample; roughly 78% occur only once, and over 2% lies in the top ten. Sequenced: PBMCs. This chain joins TRBV5-1 and TRBJ2-2, with a possible D match to TRBD2 (5 bases). The origin of this receptor is a man aged 30 to 39 in good health and CMV-seronegative. The CDR3 DNA follows: TGCGCCAGCTCCGAGGTCAGTACCTCGGGAGGGGAGCTGTTTTTT. It encodes CASSEVSTSGGELFF.